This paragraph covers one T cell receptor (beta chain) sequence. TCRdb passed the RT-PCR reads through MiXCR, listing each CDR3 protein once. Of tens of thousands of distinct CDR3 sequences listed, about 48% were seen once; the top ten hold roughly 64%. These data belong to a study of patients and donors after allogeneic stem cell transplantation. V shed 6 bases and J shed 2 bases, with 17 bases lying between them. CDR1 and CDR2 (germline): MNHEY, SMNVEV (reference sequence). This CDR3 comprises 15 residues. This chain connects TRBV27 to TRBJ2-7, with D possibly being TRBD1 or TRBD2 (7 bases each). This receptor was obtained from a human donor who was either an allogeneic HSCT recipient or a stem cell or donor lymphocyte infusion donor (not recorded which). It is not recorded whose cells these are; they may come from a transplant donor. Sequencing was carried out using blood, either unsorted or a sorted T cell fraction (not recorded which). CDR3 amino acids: CASRRAGGGTYEQYF. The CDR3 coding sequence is TGTGCCAGCAGACGCGCAGGGGGAGGGACCTACGAGCAGTACTTC.